This T cell receptor (beta chain) is from a study of human T cells and chemical hapten exposure. The CDR3 runs 15 residues. J was trimmed by 10 bases and V by 4 bases; bases with no gene match: 6. Germline V gives CDR1 SGHRS, CDR2 YFSETQ. The starting material, unfractionated whole blood, was used for total RNA extraction. TCRdb re-called the 5' RACE reads with MiXCR, one entry per CDR3 protein. In the table there are about 80,000 distinct CDR3 sequences, 7.7% of which are singletons. In its sample, this clonotype was seen many times. The J gene is TRBJ1-6, the V gene TRBV5-1, with 12 bases matching TRBD1. This TCR came from a male donor in good health. CDR3 nucleotide sequence: TGCGCCAGCAGCCTGCGGGACAGGGGGCAATCACCCCTCCACTTT. Translated: CASSLRDRGQSPLHF.